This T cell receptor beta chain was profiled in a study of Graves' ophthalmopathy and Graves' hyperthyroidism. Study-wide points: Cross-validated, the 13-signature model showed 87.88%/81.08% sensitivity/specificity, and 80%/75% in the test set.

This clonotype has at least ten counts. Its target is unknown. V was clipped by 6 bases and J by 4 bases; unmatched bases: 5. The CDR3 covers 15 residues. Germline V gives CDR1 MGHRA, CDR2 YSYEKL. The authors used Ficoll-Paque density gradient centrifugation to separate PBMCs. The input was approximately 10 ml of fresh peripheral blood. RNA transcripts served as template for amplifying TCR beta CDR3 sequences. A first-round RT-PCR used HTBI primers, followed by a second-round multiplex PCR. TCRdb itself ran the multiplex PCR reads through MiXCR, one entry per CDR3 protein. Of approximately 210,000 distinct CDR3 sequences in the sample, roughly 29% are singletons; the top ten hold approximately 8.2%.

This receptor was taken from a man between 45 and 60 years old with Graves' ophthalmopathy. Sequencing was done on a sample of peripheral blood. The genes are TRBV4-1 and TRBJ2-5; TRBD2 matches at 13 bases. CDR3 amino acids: CASSNGLAGVETQYF. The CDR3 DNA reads TGCGCCAGCAGTAACGGACTAGCGGGAGTAGAGACCCAGTACTTC.